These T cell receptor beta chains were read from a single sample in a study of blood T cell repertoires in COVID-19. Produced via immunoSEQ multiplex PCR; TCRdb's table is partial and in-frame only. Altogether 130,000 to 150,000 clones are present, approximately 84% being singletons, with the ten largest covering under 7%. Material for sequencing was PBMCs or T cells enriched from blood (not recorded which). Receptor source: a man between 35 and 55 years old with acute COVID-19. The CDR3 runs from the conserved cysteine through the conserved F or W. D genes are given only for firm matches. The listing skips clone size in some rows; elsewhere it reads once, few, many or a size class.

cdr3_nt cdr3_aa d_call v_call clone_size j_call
TGTGCCAGCAGCCATGAGCTTTGGACAGGGGGTGACTACACCTTC CASSHELWTGGDYTF TRBD1 TRBV5-6 once TRBJ1-2
TGTGCCAGCAGTTTCCTTGGGCAGACCTATGGCTACACCTTC CASSFLGQTYGYTF NA TRBV28 NA TRBJ1-2
TGTGCCAGCAGCCCCCAGGGCCTAGATACGCAGTATTTT CASSPQGLDTQYF NA TRBV3-1/TRBV3-2 once TRBJ2-3
TGTGCCAGCAGCCGGGACAGTTCCTCTGGAAACACCATATATTTT CASSRDSSSGNTIYF TRBD1 TRBV7-2 NA TRBJ1-3
TGCAGCGCTGTCGGTGTCCCATCCTCCTACGAGCAGTACTTC CSAVGVPSSYEQYF NA TRBV29-1 NA TRBJ2-7
TGCGCCAGCAGGGTGACGGATGAGGACACTGAAGCTTTCTTT CASRVTDEDTEAFF NA TRBV10-2 NA TRBJ1-1
TGCGCCAGCAGCTTGGTGGGGGGAGCTGGAAACACCATATATTTT CASSLVGGAGNTIYF NA TRBV5-1 NA TRBJ1-3
TGTGCCAGCAGCATCTCTAGCGGGGAGACCCTAATGGAGACCCAGTACTTC CASSISSGETLMETQYF TRBD2 TRBV13 NA TRBJ2-5
TGTGCCAGTAGTAAACAAACAGGGGTGGTCCAAGAGACCCAGTACTTC CASSKQTGVVQETQYF TRBD1 TRBV19 NA TRBJ2-5
TGCGCCAGCAGCCAAGACCACAGATTCTCTGGGGCCAACGTCCTGACTTTC CASSQDHRFSGANVLTF NA TRBV4-3 NA TRBJ2-6
TGTGCCAGCAGCGTAGCCCAGGGGTCTGACACCGGGGAGCTGTTTTTT CASSVAQGSDTGELFF NA TRBV9 NA TRBJ2-2
TGCGCCAGCAGCTTGGACAGAGCCGATAATTCACCCCTCCACTTT CASSLDRADNSPLHF NA TRBV5-1 NA TRBJ1-6
TGTGCCAGCAGCTTAGCGTGGACTTACGGTGGGGAGCTGTTTTTT CASSLAWTYGGELFF NA TRBV7-2 once TRBJ2-2
TGTGCCAGCGGGACAGGCGCAAACTATGGCTACACCTTC CASGTGANYGYTF TRBD1 TRBV7-9 many TRBJ1-2
TGCGCCAGCAGCCGAGATAAAGGACTAGCGGGGTACCAAGAGACCCAGTACTTC CASSRDKGLAGYQETQYF TRBD2 TRBV4-1 NA TRBJ2-5
TGTGCCAGCAGCTTAGCGGCTAGACTCACCGGGGAGCTGTTTTTT CASSLAARLTGELFF NA TRBV11-2 NA TRBJ2-2
TGTGCCAGCAGTTACCGGGACGGAGGGTACGAGCAGTACTTC CASSYRDGGYEQYF NA TRBV6-5 NA TRBJ2-7
TGTGCCAGCAGTTTATCGACAGGGGTGAGCACTGAAGCTTTCTTT CASSLSTGVSTEAFF TRBD1 TRBV27 NA TRBJ1-1
TGTGCCAGCAACGCCGCAGTCGGGGCAGATACGCAGTATTTT CASNAAVGADTQYF NA TRBV7-8 few TRBJ2-3
TGTGCCAGCAGCCCTTCGGAGACCTACGAGCAGTACTTC CASSPSETYEQYF NA TRBV2 NA TRBJ2-7
TGTGCCAGCAGCATTCATGATTCGTTAGCTAACTATGGCTACACCTTC CASSIHDSLANYGYTF NA TRBV28 few TRBJ1-2